One sample yielded the 23 T cell receptor beta chains listed below, sequenced in a study of cytomegalovirus exposure and HLA in healthy donors. 60 Vbeta and 13 Jbeta primers were used in PCR. Data came from immunoSEQ multiplex PCR; TCRdb stores just in-frame clones and leaves some out. The table has about 150,000 clones, 75% to 90% seen once; the top ten hold approximately 2.4%. Sequences were obtained from PBMCs. All receptors derive from a male donor in good health and CMV-seronegative.

The sample holds a few counts of this clone. The chain carries TRBV5-1 and TRBJ1-1; D not certain. Trimming took off 0 bases at V and 1 base at J, with 7 bases between the two ends. In germline, CDR1 is SGHRS, CDR2 YFSETQ. This CDR3 spans 14 amino acids. DNA of the CDR3: TGCGCCAGCAGCTTGGGGGGAGGGAACACTGAAGCTTTCTTT. It translates to CASSLGGGNTEAFF.

The chain couples TRBV7-6 to TRBJ2-3, with 8 bases identical to TRBD2. The CDR3 totals 15 residues. J was trimmed by 5 bases and V by 5 bases; bases with no gene match: 9. The germline V gene encodes CDR1 SGHVS and CDR2 FNYEAQ. The CDR3 nucleotides read TGTGCCAGCAGCAGCCCGGGAGGGAGGGTAGATACGCAGTATTTT. It codes for CASSSPGGRVDTQYF.

The J gene is TRBJ1-1, the V gene TRBV7-9; TRBD1 is a possible D gene (6 bases). Germline V gives CDR1 SEHNR, CDR2 FQNEAQ (reference sequence). V gave up 7 bases and J gave up 8 bases, with 23 bases separating them. The CDR3 is 15 amino acids. In nucleotides, the CDR3 is TGTGCCAGCACCCCTCCAGGGGTTTCATTTGCGGAAGCTTTCTTT. Translating gives CASTPPGVSFAEAFF.

This clone was detected only once. The chain has TRBV7-2 and TRBJ1-2; D call uncertain. Germline lookup yields CDR1 SGHTA and CDR2 FQGNSA. Trimming removed 1 base at V and 4 bases at J, with 13 bases between. This CDR3 is 15 amino acids long. CDR3 sequence reads: CASSLGLDSGYGYTF. CDR3 sequence (DNA): TGTGCCAGCAGCTTAGGTCTAGATTCCGGCTATGGCTACACCTTC.

The chain is built from TRBV6-1 and TRBJ2-2, with TRBD1 as a possible D gene (6 bases). The V gene's germline CDR1 is MNHNS and CDR2 SASEGT. The CDR3 loop spans 15 amino acids. V was cut by 3 bases and J by 1 base, with 9 bases left in between. CDR3 residues: CASSEPGQNTGELFF. As DNA, the CDR3 is TGTGCCAGCAGTGAGCCGGGACAGAACACCGGGGAGCTGTTTTTT.

This chain joins TRBV7-8 and TRBJ1-4, with 7 bases that match TRBD1. This CDR3 is built from 15 residues. The V gene's germline CDR1 is SGHVS and CDR2 FQNEAQ. V was clipped by 5 bases and J by 3 bases; unmatched bases: 6. The CDR3 reads CASSPGGTANEKLFF. The DNA of the CDR3 is TGTGCCAGCAGCCCAGGGGGAACGGCTAATGAAAAACTGTTTTTT. Full variable domain (missing parts from reference TRBV7-8 and TRBJ1-4): GAGVSQSPRYKVAKRGQDVALRCDPISGHVSLFWYQQALGQGPEFLTYFQNEAQLDKSGLPSDRFFAERPEGSVSTLKIQRTQQEDSAVYLCASSPGGTANEKLFFGSGTQLSVL.

This chain uses TRBV18 with TRBJ2-3; D might be TRBD1 (6 bases). Trimming shortened V by 3 bases and J by 4 bases, and 11 bases separated the two germline ends. This CDR3 has 14 residues. Looked up from germline, CDR1 is KGHSH and CDR2 is LQKENI. In DNA, the CDR3 is TGTGCCAGCTCACCGGTCAGGGGCCCAGATACGCAGTATTTT. This gives the protein CASSPVRGPDTQYF.

The chain combines TRBV5-5 with TRBJ1-1; D not certain. Germline-derived CDR1 and CDR2 are SGHKS and YYEKEE (reference sequence). V was shortened by 3 bases and J by 3 bases, with 12 bases between the two germline ends. The CDR3 is 14 residues long. The CDR3 sequence is CASSYVDRDTEAFF. The CDR3 DNA is TGTGCCAGCAGCTACGTTGATCGGGACACTGAAGCTTTCTTT.

The J gene is TRBJ2-5, the V gene TRBV4-1; 9 bases agree with TRBD2. The CDR3 totals 15 residues. The trim removed 3 bases at V and 0 bases at J, leaving 2 bases unmatched. The germline gives CDR1 MGHRA, CDR2 YSYEKL. For the CDR3, the DNA is TGCGCCAGCAGCCATCTAGCGGGGAACCAAGAGACCCAGTACTTC. Protein sequence: CASSHLAGNQETQYF.

This clone turned up a few times. The gene calls are TRBV15 and TRBJ2-3; 7 bases map to TRBD1. The V segment lost 5 bases and the J segment 14 bases; nucleotides outside the gene matches: 10. Germline V lookup: CDR1 LNHNV, CDR2 YYDKDF (reference sequence). This CDR3 is built from 12 residues. Written as DNA, the CDR3 is TGTGCCACCAGCCCGGTGGAAGGGGGCGTGTATTTT. Residues: CATSPVEGGVYF.

The chain recombines TRBV4-1 with TRBJ1-1; 8 bases agree with TRBD1. Germline CDR1 is MGHRA and CDR2 is YSYEKL. V dropped 0 bases and J dropped 14; count of bases not matched to a gene: 11. The CDR3 is made up of 14 amino acids. DNA for the CDR3: TGCGCCAGCAGCCAAGAAAAGGACAGGGCTCTCTCCTTCTTT. Amino acids: CASSQEKDRALSFF.

The CDR3 DNA reads TGCGCCAGCAGCTTCCGGACAGACACGTCTGAAGCTTTCTTT. Encoded protein: CASSFRTDTSEAFF. The chain links TRBV5-1 to TRBJ1-1; D is perhaps TRBD1 (6 bases). Trimming removed 2 bases from V and 6 bases from J, with 14 bases in between. Germline V lookup: CDR1 SGHRS, CDR2 YFSETQ. The CDR3 runs 14 residues. Variable domain in full (rest from reference TRBV5-1 and TRBJ1-1): KAGVTQTPRYLIKTRGQQVTLSCSPISGHRSVSWYQQTPGQGLQFLFEYFSETQRNKGNFPGRFSGRQFSNSRSEMNVSTLELGDSALYLCASSFRTDTSEAFFGQGTRLTVV.

This clone turned up a few times. The chain joins TRBV30 to TRBJ1-3; 8 positions agree with TRBD1. J was trimmed by 2 bases and V by 8 bases; bases with no gene match: 8. Germline CDR1 is GTSNPN and CDR2 is SVGIG (reference sequence). The length of the CDR3 is 14 residues. CDR3 amino acids: CATTQGAPGNTIYF. In nucleotides, the CDR3 is TGTGCCACCACCCAGGGGGCGCCTGGAAACACCATATATTTT.

This chain links TRBV6-6 with TRBJ2-7, with TRBD2 identical over 7 bases. Germline V CDR1 and CDR2: MNHNY, SVGAGI (reference sequence). The V segment lost 5 bases and the J segment 3 bases; nucleotides outside the gene matches: 4. The length of the CDR3 is 13 residues. CDR3 coding DNA: TGTGCCAGCAGTCGACAGCGGGGCTACGAGCAGTACTTC. Residues: CASSRQRGYEQYF.

The J gene is TRBJ2-2, the V gene TRBV9, with 8 bases fitting TRBD2. The CDR3 consists of 17 residues. With V trimmed by 4 bases and J by 1 base, 9 bases remained unmatched. CDR1 and CDR2 from the germline V gene are SGDLS and YYNGEE. The CDR3 protein is CASSSKGLAGNTGELFF. Written as DNA, the CDR3 is TGTGCCAGCAGCTCAAAGGGGCTAGCGGGGAACACCGGGGAGCTGTTTTTT.

J is TRBJ2-5 and V is TRBV19, with 15 nucleotides matching TRBD2. The germline V gene encodes CDR1 LNHDA and CDR2 SQIVND (reference sequence). Trimming removed 4 bases from V and 4 bases from J; junction bases left unmatched: 4. The CDR3 loop spans 16 amino acids. In nucleotides, the CDR3 is TGTGCCAGTAGTAACCCGGGACTAGCGGGAGGAGAGACCCAGTACTTC. Translated: CASSNPGLAGGETQYF.

J is TRBJ2-5 and V is TRBV7-2; 7 bases are a match to TRBD1. The ends lost 5 bases at V and 7 bases at J; junction bases unmatched: 10. Germline-derived CDR1 and CDR2 are SGHTA and FQGNSA. The CDR3 extends over 14 amino acids. CDR3 nucleotides: TGTGCCAGCAGCCCGACAGGGTTGAGGTGGACCCAGTACTTC. This codes for CASSPTGLRWTQYF. Together with reference TRBV7-2 and TRBJ2-5, the CDR3 gives the full variable domain: GAGVSQSPSNKVTEKGKDVELRCDPISGHTALYWYRQSLGQGLEFLIYFQGNSAPDKSGLPSDRFSAERTGGSVSTLTIQRTQQEDSAVYLCASSPTGLRWTQYFGPGTRLLVL.

This rearrangement joins TRBV18 to TRBJ1-4; a weak D match, TRBD1 (5 bases). The CDR3 has 14 residues. Germline CDR1 is KGHSH and CDR2 is LQKENI. V lost 0 bases, J lost 8 bases, and 10 bases lay in between. The CDR3 DNA reads as TGTGCCAGCTCACCACCAGGGGCTTGGGAAAAACTGTTTTTT. Translating gives CASSPPGAWEKLFF.

V usage is TRBV4-1 and J usage is TRBJ2-7; possibly TRBD1 for D (6 bases). Germline V lookup: CDR1 MGHRA, CDR2 YSYEKL. The CDR3 runs to 14 residues. The ends were cut back, 0 bases at V and 4 bases at J, with 10 bases in the middle. The CDR3 DNA is TGCGCCAGCAGCCAAGAGCCGACAGGATACGAGCAGTACTTC. This gives the protein CASSQEPTGYEQYF.

The chain uses TRBV18 and TRBJ2-7, with D unclear. Germline V gene sequence: CDR1 KGHSH, CDR2 LQKENI. The CDR3 has 11 amino acids. The ends were cut back, 5 bases at V and 2 bases at J, with 4 bases in the middle. Written as DNA, the CDR3 is TGTGCCAGCTCATCTGCCTACGAGCAGTACTTC. It translates to CASSSAYEQYF.

Here the CDR3 DNA reads TGTGCCAGCCAAACAGGATCTGATTCACCCCTCCACTTT. Translation gives CASQTGSDSPLHF. The V gene is TRBV7-9, the J gene TRBJ1-6; a weak D match, TRBD1 (5 bases). The CDR3 is made up of 13 amino acids. V was cut by 8 bases and J by 8 bases, with 13 bases left in between. CDR1 is SEHNR, CDR2 FQNEAQ, per germline (reference sequence).

This chain links TRBV29-1 with TRBJ2-7; the D gene is possibly TRBD1 (6 bases). The CDR3 length is 12 residues. Between the trimmed V and J ends, which lost 2 bases and 4 bases, there was a span of 9 bases. Germline CDR1 SQVTM, CDR2 ANQGSEA. The CDR3 DNA reads TGCAGCGTTGAAACAGGGATGTACGAGCAGTACTTC. This translates into CSVETGMYEQYF.

The chain recombines TRBV5-4 with TRBJ1-1; TRBD1 matches 7 bases. This CDR3 has 17 amino acids. Germline V gene data show CDR1 as SGHNT and CDR2 as YYREEE (reference sequence). J lost 6 bases, V lost 2 bases, and 16 bases had no gene match. The CDR3 DNA follows: TGTGCCAGCAGCTTTGATTTAACAGGGGCCCAAGGGTCTGAAGCTTTCTTT. Protein product: CASSFDLTGAQGSEAFF.